This entry describes one T cell receptor beta chain. Its antigen is unknown. This sample is drawn from a study of human versus mouse CDR3 diversity and MHC coevolution. Clones were sequenced by immunoSEQ multiplex PCR, and TCRdb holds only the in-frame ones, with some missing. The sample comprises about 77,000 clones, just under 95% of which are singletons, and around 0.15% rests with the top ten. This CDR3 has 14 amino acids. CDR1 is KGHSH, CDR2 LQKENI, per germline. With V trimmed by 5 bases and J by 5 bases, 6 bases remained unmatched. Study-wide findings and caveats: The lowest clonal inequality scores came from most of the three human donors.

The receptor was isolated from a person aged 30 to 70 in good health. This chain uses TRBV18 with TRBJ1-5; 7 bases are a match to TRBD1. The specimen sequenced was naive CD4+ T cells from blood. Subset reported: CD45RO-negative CD62L-positive naive CD4 T cells. CDR3 residues: CASSLRRGHQPQHF. Written as DNA, the CDR3 is TGTGCCAGCTCATTACGGAGGGGGCATCAGCCCCAGCATTTT.